Listed below are T cell receptor beta chains from one sample, sequenced in a study of cytomegalovirus exposure and HLA in healthy donors. Some clones are missing from TCRdb's copy, which holds only in-frame ones; the method was immunoSEQ multiplex PCR. This table holds roughly 180,000 clones, roughly 84% found once. The specimen sequenced was PBMCs. The receptors originated from a girl aged 2-10 years in good health and CMV-seropositive. Each CDR3 is given with its conserved first and last residue. The D gene is left open where the match is weak. The size entry is marked missing in some rows and otherwise reads once, few, many or a size class.

V,size,D,J,DNA,CDR3
TRBV6-7,NA,TRBD2,TRBJ2-7,TGTGCCAGCAGTTACTCGCGGGGGTGGTACGAGCAGTACTTC,CASSYSRGWYEQYF
TRBV15,NA,TRBD1,TRBJ2-7,TGTGCCACCAGCAGAGATAGACAGGGGGGGATGTACGAGCAGTACTTC,CATSRDRQGGMYEQYF
TRBV5-1,NA,NA,TRBJ2-7,TGCGCCAGCAGCCGTACAGGATACTACGAGCAGTACTTC,CASSRTGYYEQYF
TRBV5-1,NA,NA,TRBJ2-7,TGCGCCAGCAGCTTGGGACTGGTGGGCTCCTACGAGCAGTACTTC,CASSLGLVGSYEQYF
TRBV7-3,few,NA,TRBJ1-4,TGTGCCAGCAGCTTATGGGGCGAACTCAATGAAAAACTGTTTTTT,CASSLWGELNEKLFF
TRBV27,few,NA,TRBJ2-7,TGTGCCAGCAGTTTCTCCGGTGGCGAGCAGTACTTC,CASSFSGGEQYF
TRBV19,NA,NA,TRBJ2-5,TGTGCCAGTAGCAAACAGGGAAGGGAGACCCAGTACTTC,CASSKQGRETQYF
TRBV5-1,NA,NA,TRBJ2-2,TGCGCCAGCAGCTTGGCCTTGTTCACCGGGGAGCTGTTTTTT,CASSLALFTGELFF
TRBV6-5,NA,TRBD2,TRBJ2-1,TGTGCCAGCAGTTACTCGACGGCGGGGGGTGAATTCTTC,CASSYSTAGGEFF
TRBV18,NA,NA,TRBJ1-1,TGTGCCAGCTCACAGAAGACAGTGAACACTGAAGCTTTCTTT,CASSQKTVNTEAFF
TRBV28,once,TRBD1,TRBJ1-1,TGTGCCAGCAGTTTATCAGGGGGCGCATCTGAAGCTTTCTTT,CASSLSGGASEAFF
TRBV14,NA,NA,TRBJ2-7,TGTGCCAGCAGCAACCCGAGGGCATCCTACGAGCAGTACTTC,CASSNPRASYEQYF
TRBV9,NA,NA,TRBJ1-3,TGTGCCAGCAGCCTCTCCGGACAAAGCTCTGGAAACACCATATATTTT,CASSLSGQSSGNTIYF
TRBV6-5,few,TRBD1,TRBJ1-5,TGTGCCAGCAGCCGGGACAGGGGTCAGCCCCAGCATTTT,CASSRDRGQPQHF
TRBV4-2,NA,NA,TRBJ2-7,TGTGCCAGCAGCCCCTATAGGGGGGGAGCCTACGAGCAGTACTTC,CASSPYRGGAYEQYF
TRBV30,NA,NA,TRBJ2-3,TGTGCCTGGAGTAACGGCGGGACTTATTTT,CAWSNGGTYF
TRBV6-5,few,NA,TRBJ1-4,TGTGCCAGCAGTTACTCTGGCGGAAATGAAAAACTGTTTTTT,CASSYSGGNEKLFF
TRBV21-1,NA,NA,TRBJ1-3,TGTGCCAGCAGCCCAACAGGGCAAGGAAACACCATATATTTT,CASSPTGQGNTIYF
TRBV5-6,few,TRBD1,TRBJ1-2,TGTGCCAGCAGCTTCCGGGACAGGGGATGGAAGGGCTACACCTTC,CASSFRDRGWKGYTF
TRBV5-1,NA,NA,TRBJ1-5,TGCGCCAGCAGCTTGGGTAACAATCAGCCCCAGCATTTT,CASSLGNNQPQHF
TRBV7-7,NA,NA,TRBJ1-1,TGTGCCAGCACCCCAGGGAGGACCCCTTATACGTACACTGAAGCTTTCTTT,CASTPGRTPYTYTEAFF
TRBV5-6,NA,TRBD2,TRBJ2-4,TGTGCCAGCAGCTTGCGCCTAGCGGGAGTCCCGGCCAAAAACATTCAGTACTTC,CASSLRLAGVPAKNIQYF
TRBV11-2,NA,TRBD2,TRBJ2-5,TGTGCCAGCAGCTTAGGAGGACTAGGGCCATTACAAGAGACCCAGTACTTC,CASSLGGLGPLQETQYF
TRBV6-1,NA,NA,TRBJ2-5,TGTGCCAGCATCGGGTACGGTCGCTTGTGGACCCAGTACTTC,CASIGYGRLWTQYF
TRBV9,NA,NA,TRBJ1-2,TGTGCCAGCAGCGCTGACTATGGCTACACCTTC,CASSADYGYTF
TRBV4-2,NA,TRBD1,TRBJ1-1,TGTGCCAGCAGCCAAGACGGTGACAGGGGTCTCGCTGAAGCTTTCTTT,CASSQDGDRGLAEAFF
TRBV19,NA,NA,TRBJ1-5,TGTGCCAGTAGCCAGAGAGGGGGGGGCGCTGGTCAGCCCCAGCATTTT,CASSQRGGGAGQPQHF
TRBV27,NA,TRBD2,TRBJ2-7,TGTGCCAGCAGTTCCCTCGGACTAGCGGGAGGGCTCAACGAGCAGTACTTC,CASSSLGLAGGLNEQYF
TRBV6-5,NA,TRBD2,TRBJ2-3,TGTGCCAGCAGTTACTCGCTGGCGGGGGTCACAGATACGCAGTATTTT,CASSYSLAGVTDTQYF
TRBV21-1,NA,NA,TRBJ2-1,TGTGCCAGCAGCCCCCAACGTATGGGACTAGCGGAATACAATGAGCAGTTCTTC,CASSPQRMGLAEYNEQFF
TRBV18,NA,NA,TRBJ2-7,TGTGCCAGCTCACCACGGGCAGGCCGTACCTACGAGCAGTACTTC,CASSPRAGRTYEQYF